One and the same sample provided the 10 T cell receptor beta chains below, sequenced in a study of blood T cell repertoires in COVID-19 (dated by TCRdb to about 2020). Receptors were amplified or captured by the immunoSEQ multiplex PCR assay. TCRdb took over this immuneACCESS table, retaining in-frame rearrangements with V and J assigned. Such tables are incomplete; in checked studies, under half of the missing clones stem from an unresolved V gene, and the remainder is unexplained. The sample data list some 160,000 clones, and approximately 80% of these were observed just once. The top ten hold 8% of the sample. Sample: PBMCs or T cells enriched from blood (not recorded which). Receptors were obtained from a woman between 45 and 60 years old who had recovered from COVID-19.

The rearrangement links TRBV5-1 to TRBJ1-6; tentative D call: TRBD1 (5 bases). The length of the CDR3 is 14 residues. V lost 4 bases and J lost 8, with 13 bases in between. Germline V gives CDR1 SGHRS, CDR2 YFSETQ. CDR3 residues: CASSVRGVDSPLHF. In nucleotides, the CDR3 is TGCGCCAGCAGCGTACGGGGGGTAGATTCACCCCTCCACTTT.

In this sample, this clone turned up a few times. The junction differs from germline at one of its ends, possibly a read error. This chain connects TRBV7-9 to TRBJ2-1, with a tentative D call TRBD1 (5 bases). Germline values: CDR1 SEHNR, CDR2 FQNEAQ (reference sequence). The CDR3 is made up of 12 amino acids. CDR3 sequence reads: CASSLDRQGEIF. The CDR3 DNA is TGTGCCAGCAGCTTAGATCGGCAGGGCGAGATCTTC.

The rearrangement joins TRBV19 to TRBJ1-2; 9 bases align to TRBD1. With 1 base clipped from V and 8 bases from J, the junction kept 11 bases outside the gene matches. The germline V gene has CDR1 LNHDA and CDR2 SQIVND (reference sequence). The CDR3 has 16 amino acids. The CDR3 nucleotides read TGTGCCAGTAGTATAGGGGCGGACAGGGGAAGAAAGGGCTACACCTTC. Its protein product is CASSIGADRGRKGYTF.

The CDR3 DNA follows: TGCAGTGCTGCGACAGGGTATGGCTACACCTTC. Its translation: CSAATGYGYTF. J is TRBJ1-2 and V is TRBV20-1, with TRBD1 identical over 7 bases. Trimming took 5 bases from V and 5 from J; bases not matched to a gene: 2. Germline-derived CDR1 and CDR2 are DFQATT and SNEGSKA (reference sequence). The CDR3 loop spans 11 amino acids.

The chain has TRBV14 and TRBJ1-2; D ambiguous. CDR3 length: 13 amino acids. Germline V gene sequence: CDR1 SGHDN, CDR2 FVKESK. The ends were cut back, 2 bases at V and 7 bases at J, with 11 bases in the middle. The CDR3 is CASSQHGVGGYTF. The CDR3 DNA sequence: TGTGCCAGCAGCCAACACGGAGTAGGTGGCTACACCTTC.

The chain employs TRBV12-5 and TRBJ1-2; D might be TRBD1 (6 bases). The germline V gene has CDR1 LGHNT and CDR2 FRNRAP. The CDR3 is 15 amino acids. Between the trimmed V and J ends, which lost 1 base and 2 bases, there was a span of 11 bases. This chain's CDR3 is CASGLAIGQNYGYTF. The CDR3 DNA is TGTGCTAGTGGTTTGGCCATTGGACAGAACTATGGCTACACCTTC. Drawing the rest from reference TRBV12-5 and TRBJ1-2, the complete variable domain is DARVTQTPRHKVTEMGQEVTMRCQPILGHNTVFWYRQTMMQGLELLAYFRNRAPLDDSGMPKDRFSAEMPDATLATLKIQPSEPRDSAVYFCASGLAIGQNYGYTFGSGTRLTVV.

This rearrangement joins TRBV4-1 to TRBJ1-3; the D is unclear. The V gene's germline CDR1 is MGHRA and CDR2 YSYEKL. CDR3 length equals 14 residues. The V and J ends lost 1 base and 4 bases respectively, with 8 bases between them. The CDR3 loop is CASSQGLWGNTIYF. DNA of the CDR3: TGCGCCAGCAGCCAAGGGCTCTGGGGAAACACCATATATTTT.

J is TRBJ2-7 and V is TRBV9; 10 bases are shared with TRBD2. Germline loops: CDR1 SGDLS, CDR2 YYNGEE. The V gene end was trimmed by 4 bases and the J gene end by 0 bases; junction bases not matched to a gene: 4. This CDR3 has 15 amino acids. The CDR3 DNA sequence: TGTGCCAGCAGCCCTATAGCGGGAGGCTCCTACGAGCAGTACTTC. This sequence encodes CASSPIAGGSYEQYF.

This clone has a single count. The chain uses TRBV2 and TRBJ2-1; the D gene is possibly TRBD2 (6 bases). The germline V gene has CDR1 SNHLY and CDR2 FYNNEI. The V end lost 4 bases, the J end lost 8 bases, and 9 bases lay between the germline ends. This CDR3 contains 12 residues. This CDR3 is CASSGLVDEQFF. CDR3 coding DNA: TGTGCCAGCAGTGGACTAGTCGATGAGCAGTTCTTC.

This sequence joins TRBV7-9 and TRBJ2-5, with D tentatively TRBD2 (6 bases). The length of the CDR3 is 14 residues. V shed 3 bases and J shed 5 bases, with 13 bases lying between them. Germline V gene lookup returns CDR1 SEHNR and CDR2 FQNEAQ (reference sequence). CDR3 coding DNA: TGTGCCAGCAGCTTTTCCATCGCGGGGGAGACCCAGTACTTC. It specifies CASSFSIAGETQYF.